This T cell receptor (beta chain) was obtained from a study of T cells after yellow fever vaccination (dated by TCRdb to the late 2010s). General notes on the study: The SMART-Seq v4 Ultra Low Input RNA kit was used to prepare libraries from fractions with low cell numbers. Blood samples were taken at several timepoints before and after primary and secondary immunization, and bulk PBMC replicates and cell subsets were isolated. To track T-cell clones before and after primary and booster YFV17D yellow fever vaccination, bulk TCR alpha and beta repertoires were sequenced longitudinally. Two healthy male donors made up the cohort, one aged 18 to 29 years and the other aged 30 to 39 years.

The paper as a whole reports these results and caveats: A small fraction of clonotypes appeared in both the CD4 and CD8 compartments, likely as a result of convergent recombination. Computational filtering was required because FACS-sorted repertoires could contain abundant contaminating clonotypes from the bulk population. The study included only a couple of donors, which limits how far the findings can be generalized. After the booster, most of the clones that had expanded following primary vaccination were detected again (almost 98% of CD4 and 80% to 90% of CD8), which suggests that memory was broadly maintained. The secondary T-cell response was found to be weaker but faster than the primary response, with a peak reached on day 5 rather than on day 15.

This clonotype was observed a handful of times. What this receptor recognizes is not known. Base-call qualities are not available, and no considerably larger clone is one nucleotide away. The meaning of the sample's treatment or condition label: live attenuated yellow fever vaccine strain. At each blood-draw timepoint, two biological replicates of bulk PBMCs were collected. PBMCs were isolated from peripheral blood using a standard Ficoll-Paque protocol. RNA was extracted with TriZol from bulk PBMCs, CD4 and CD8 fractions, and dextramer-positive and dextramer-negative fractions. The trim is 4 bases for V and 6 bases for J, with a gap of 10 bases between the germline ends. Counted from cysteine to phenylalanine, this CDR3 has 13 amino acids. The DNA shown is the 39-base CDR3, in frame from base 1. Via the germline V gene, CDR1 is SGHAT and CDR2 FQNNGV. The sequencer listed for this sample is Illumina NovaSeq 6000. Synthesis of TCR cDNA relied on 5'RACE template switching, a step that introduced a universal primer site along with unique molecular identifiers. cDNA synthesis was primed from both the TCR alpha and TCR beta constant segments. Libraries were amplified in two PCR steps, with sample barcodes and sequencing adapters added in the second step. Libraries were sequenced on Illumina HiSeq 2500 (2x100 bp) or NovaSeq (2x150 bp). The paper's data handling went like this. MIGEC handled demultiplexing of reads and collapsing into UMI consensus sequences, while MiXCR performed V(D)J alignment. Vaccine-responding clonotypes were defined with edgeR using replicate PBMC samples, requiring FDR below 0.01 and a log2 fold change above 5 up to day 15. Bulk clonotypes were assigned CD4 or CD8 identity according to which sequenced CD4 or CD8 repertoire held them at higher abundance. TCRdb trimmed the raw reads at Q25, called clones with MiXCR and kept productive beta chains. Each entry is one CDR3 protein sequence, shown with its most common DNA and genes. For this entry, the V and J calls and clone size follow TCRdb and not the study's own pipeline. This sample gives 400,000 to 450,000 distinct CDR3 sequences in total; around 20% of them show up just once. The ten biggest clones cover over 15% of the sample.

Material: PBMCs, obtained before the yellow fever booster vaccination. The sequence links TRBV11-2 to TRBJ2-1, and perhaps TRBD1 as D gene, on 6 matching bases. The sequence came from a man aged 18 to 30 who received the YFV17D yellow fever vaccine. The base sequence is TGTGCCAGCAGCTCCTGGGACATCAATGAGCAGTTCTTC. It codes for CASSSWDINEQFF.